Below are 11 T cell receptor beta chains sequenced from a single sample in a study of high-grade serous ovarian cancer treatment subgroups. The tumor samples were collected prior to definitive surgery or chemotherapy. Sequencing was performed with immunoSEQ multiplex PCR; in TCRdb, only in-frame clones are kept and a portion is missing. The sample holds about 5,200 clones, about 78% seen once. The sequenced material came from tumor tissue. The receptors derive from a human donor with high-grade serous ovarian cancer.

The rearrangement joins TRBV4-3 to TRBJ2-7; either TRBD1 or TRBD2 may supply D (5 bases each). V was trimmed by 1 base and J by 3 bases, leaving 7 bases between them. The CDR3 loop spans 13 amino acids. Germline V gene sequence: CDR1 LGHNA, CDR2 YSLEER. The CDR3 loop is CASSQGGSYEQYF. The CDR3, as DNA: TGCGCCAGCAGCCAAGGGGGGAGCTACGAGCAGTACTTC.

Turning to this clone: Other DNA sequences in the sample encode the same CDR3. The genes are TRBV29-1 and TRBJ2-3, with a possible D match to TRBD1 (8 bases). Germline lookup yields CDR1 SQVTM and CDR2 ANQGSEA. The CDR3 covers 13 residues. V lost 6 bases, J lost 4 bases, and 14 bases lay in between. The CDR3 sequence: CSVTGGDPDTQYF. DNA of the CDR3: TGCAGCGTAACAGGGGGGGACCCAGATACGCAGTATTTT.

This sequence joins TRBV7-2 and TRBJ2-1; 8 bases agree with TRBD1. Germline CDR1 SGHTA, CDR2 FQGNSA. Trimming took 0 bases from V and 7 from J; bases not matched to a gene: 14. There are 18 residues in the CDR3. CDR3 amino acids: CASSLAADRGRFRNEQFF. The CDR3 nucleotides read TGTGCCAGCAGCTTAGCTGCCGACAGGGGTCGGTTTAGGAATGAGCAGTTCTTC.

The rearrangement links TRBV11-3 to TRBJ2-1; the D is unclear. The CDR3 has 20 residues. Germline V gives CDR1 SGHNT, CDR2 YENEEA. V lost 2 bases and J lost 0, with 23 bases in between. Written as DNA, the CDR3 is TGTGCCAGCAGCTTAAGTGGTGGTGGCAGCTATTTCAGCTCCTACAATGAGCAGTTCTTC. It specifies CASSLSGGGSYFSSYNEQFF.

This chain uses TRBV2 with TRBJ2-3; tentatively, D is TRBD1 (6 bases). Germline loops: CDR1 SNHLY, CDR2 FYNNEI. Trimming pared 6 bases from V and 3 bases from J, leaving 16 bases between. CDR3 length: 15 amino acids. The CDR3 region is CASSVNGQLTDTQYF. CDR3 nucleotide sequence: TGTGCCAGCAGCGTGAACGGACAGCTTACAGATACGCAGTATTTT.

The chain combines TRBV4-1 with TRBJ1-2, with TRBD1 matching over 9 bases. CDR1 is MGHRA and CDR2 is YSYEKL in the germline V gene. This CDR3 has 15 amino acids. Trimming removed 3 bases from V and 7 bases from J; junction bases left unmatched: 9. CDR3 coding DNA: TGCGCCAGCAGCCACCCGGGACAGGGTAAGGGTGGCTACACCTTC. Its translation is CASSHPGQGKGGYTF.

The chain has TRBV5-4 and TRBJ1-1; D remains ambiguous. V lost 2 bases and J lost 4, with 15 bases in between. CDR3 size: 15 residues. Germline lookup yields CDR1 SGHNT and CDR2 YYREEE (reference sequence). CDR3 DNA: TGTGCCAGCAGCTTACCTACCTTTGGGGTCACTGAAGCTTTCTTT. Amino acids: CASSLPTFGVTEAFF. Based on the CDR3 plus reference TRBV5-4 and TRBJ1-1, the full variable domain is ETGVTQSPTHLIKTRGQQVTLRCSSQSGHNTVSWYQQALGQGPQFIFQYYREEENGRGNFPPRFSGLQFPNYSSELNVNALELDDSALYLCASSLPTFGVTEAFFGQGTRLTVV.

This chain uses TRBV29-1 with TRBJ1-1; D gene unclear. Trimming took 2 bases from V and 4 from J, leaving 11 bases between them. CDR3 length equals 13 residues. Germline CDR1 is SQVTM and CDR2 is ANQGSEA. The CDR3 region has the DNA TGCAGCGTTGAACCCGTCGGGCCCACTGAAGCTTTCTTT. Its translation is CSVEPVGPTEAFF.

The rearrangement joins TRBV11-2 to TRBJ2-7; 7 bases fit TRBD2. Germline V lookup: CDR1 SGHAT, CDR2 FQNNGV. CDR3 size: 16 residues. Losses at the gene ends were 0 bases for V and 5 bases for J; bases not matched to a gene: 10. The CDR3 protein is CASSLEGGTGIDEQYF. DNA for the CDR3: TGTGCCAGCAGCTTAGAGGGAGGGACTGGTATAGACGAGCAGTACTTC.

The chain carries TRBV7-8 and TRBJ2-7; no definite D call. The CDR3 totals 14 residues. V shed 4 bases and J shed 0 bases, with 10 bases lying between them. Germline lookup yields CDR1 SGHVS and CDR2 FQNEAQ. The CDR3 sequence: CASSSQVNSYEQYF. The CDR3 DNA is TGTGCCAGCAGCTCCCAGGTTAACTCCTACGAGCAGTACTTC. The full variable domain, with the rest looked up from reference TRBV7-8 and TRBJ2-7, is GAGVSQSPRYKVAKRGQDVALRCDPISGHVSLFWYQQALGQGPEFLTYFQNEAQLDKSGLPSDRFFAERPEGSVSTLKIQRTQQEDSAVYLCASSSQVNSYEQYFGPGTRLTVT.

This chain uses TRBV7-2 with TRBJ2-7; D is undetermined. Trimming removed 3 bases at V and 5 bases at J, with 14 bases between. The CDR3 has 14 amino acids. Germline loops: CDR1 SGHTA, CDR2 FQGNSA. The CDR3 region has the DNA TGTGCCAGCAGCTTGGCTCGAGGCATGAACGAGCAGTACTTC. Its translation is CASSLARGMNEQYF.